This paragraph covers one TCR beta chain sequence. The data derive from a study of blood T cell repertoires in COVID-19. About the research overall: COVID-19 samples, acute and convalescent, were from the United States, Italy and Spain. T cells, B-cell-depleted T cells, or PBMCs supplied cDNA or gDNA.

Original handling: How many nucleated cells were present was estimated from reference gene primer amplification. Some clones are missing from TCRdb's copy, which holds only in-frame ones; the method was immunoSEQ multiplex PCR. V, J and clone size were drawn from that table, and D and trimming were deduced from the DNA. Here the sample spans 130,000 to 150,000 clones, around 79% being singletons. CDR3 length: 13 residues. Trimming cost V 2 bases and J 5 bases, with 7 bases left between them. Germline loops: CDR1 GTSNPN, CDR2 SVGIG (reference sequence). The sequenced sample consisted of peripheral blood. The clonotype was recovered from a man aged 45-65 years with active or convalescent COVID-19. The chain combines TRBV30 with TRBJ1-6; maybe TRBD1 (5 bases). This CDR3 is CAWSRQNNSPLHF. CDR3 sequence (DNA): TGTGCCTGGAGTCGACAGAATAATTCACCCCTCCACTTT.